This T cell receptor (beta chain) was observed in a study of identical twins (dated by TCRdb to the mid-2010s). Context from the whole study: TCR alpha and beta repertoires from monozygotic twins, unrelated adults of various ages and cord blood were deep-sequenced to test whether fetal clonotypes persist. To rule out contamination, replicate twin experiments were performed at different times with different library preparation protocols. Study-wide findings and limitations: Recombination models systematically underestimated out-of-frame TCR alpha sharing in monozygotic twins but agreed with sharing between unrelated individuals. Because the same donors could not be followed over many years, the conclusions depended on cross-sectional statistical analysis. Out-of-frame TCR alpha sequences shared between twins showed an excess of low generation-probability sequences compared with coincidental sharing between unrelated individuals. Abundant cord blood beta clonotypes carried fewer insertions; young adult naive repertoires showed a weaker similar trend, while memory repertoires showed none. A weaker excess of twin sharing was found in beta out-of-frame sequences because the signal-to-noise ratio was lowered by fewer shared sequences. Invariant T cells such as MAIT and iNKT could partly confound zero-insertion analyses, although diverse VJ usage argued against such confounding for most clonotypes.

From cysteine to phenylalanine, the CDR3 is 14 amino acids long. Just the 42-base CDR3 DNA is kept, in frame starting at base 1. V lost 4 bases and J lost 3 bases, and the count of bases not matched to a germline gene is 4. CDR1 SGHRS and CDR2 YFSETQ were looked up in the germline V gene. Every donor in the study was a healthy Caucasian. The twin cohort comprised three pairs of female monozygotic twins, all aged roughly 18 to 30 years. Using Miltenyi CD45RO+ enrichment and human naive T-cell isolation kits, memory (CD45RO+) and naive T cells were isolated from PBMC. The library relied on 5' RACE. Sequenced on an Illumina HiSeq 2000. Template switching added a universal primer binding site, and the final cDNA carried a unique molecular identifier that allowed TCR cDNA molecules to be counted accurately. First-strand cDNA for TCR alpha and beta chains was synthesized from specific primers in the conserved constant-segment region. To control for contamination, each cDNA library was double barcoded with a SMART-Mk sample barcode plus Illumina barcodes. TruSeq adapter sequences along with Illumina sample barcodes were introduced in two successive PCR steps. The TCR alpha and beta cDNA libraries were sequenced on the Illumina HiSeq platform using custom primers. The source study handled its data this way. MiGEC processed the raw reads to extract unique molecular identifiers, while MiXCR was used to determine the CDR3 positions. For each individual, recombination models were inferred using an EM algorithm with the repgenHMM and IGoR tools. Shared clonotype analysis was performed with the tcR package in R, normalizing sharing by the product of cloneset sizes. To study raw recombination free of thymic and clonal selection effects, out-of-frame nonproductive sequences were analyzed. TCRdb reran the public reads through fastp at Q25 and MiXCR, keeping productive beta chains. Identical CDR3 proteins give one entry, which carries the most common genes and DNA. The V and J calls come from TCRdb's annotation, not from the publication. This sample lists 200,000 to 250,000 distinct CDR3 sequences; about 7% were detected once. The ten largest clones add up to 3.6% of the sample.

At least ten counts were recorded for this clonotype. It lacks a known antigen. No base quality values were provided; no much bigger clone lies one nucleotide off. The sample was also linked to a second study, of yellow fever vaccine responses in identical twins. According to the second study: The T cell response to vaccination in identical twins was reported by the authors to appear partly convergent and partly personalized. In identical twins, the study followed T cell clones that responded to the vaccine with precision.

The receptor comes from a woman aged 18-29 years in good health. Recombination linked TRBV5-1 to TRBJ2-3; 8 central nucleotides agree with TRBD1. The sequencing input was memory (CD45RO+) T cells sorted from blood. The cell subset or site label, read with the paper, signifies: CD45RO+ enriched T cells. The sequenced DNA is TGCGCCAGCAGCACCTGGACAGGGACAGATACGCAGTATTTT. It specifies CASSTWTGTDTQYF. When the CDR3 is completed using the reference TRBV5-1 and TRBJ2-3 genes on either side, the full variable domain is KAGVTQTPRYLIKTRGQQVTLSCSPISGHRSVSWYQQTPGQGLQFLFEYFSETQRNKGNFPGRFSGRQFSNSRSEMNVSTLELGDSALYLCASSTWTGTDTQYFGPGTRLTVL.